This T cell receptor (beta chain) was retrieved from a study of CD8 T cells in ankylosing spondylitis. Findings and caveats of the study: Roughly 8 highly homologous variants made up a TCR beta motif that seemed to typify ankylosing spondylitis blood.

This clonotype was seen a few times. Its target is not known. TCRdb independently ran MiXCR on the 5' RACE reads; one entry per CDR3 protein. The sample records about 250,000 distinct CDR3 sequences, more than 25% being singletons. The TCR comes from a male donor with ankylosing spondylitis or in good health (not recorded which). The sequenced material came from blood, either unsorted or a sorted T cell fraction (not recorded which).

The CDR3 reads CSATGQGAGNEQFF. Here the CDR3 DNA reads TGCAGTGCTACCGGACAGGGAGCTGGCAATGAGCAGTTCTTC. The rearrangement joins TRBV20-1 to TRBJ2-1; 8 bases fit TRBD1. CDR3 size: 14 residues. Trimming at V came to 4 bases and at J to 6 bases, leaving 8 bases not matched to a gene. Germline assignment: CDR1 DFQATT and CDR2 SNEGSKA (reference sequence).